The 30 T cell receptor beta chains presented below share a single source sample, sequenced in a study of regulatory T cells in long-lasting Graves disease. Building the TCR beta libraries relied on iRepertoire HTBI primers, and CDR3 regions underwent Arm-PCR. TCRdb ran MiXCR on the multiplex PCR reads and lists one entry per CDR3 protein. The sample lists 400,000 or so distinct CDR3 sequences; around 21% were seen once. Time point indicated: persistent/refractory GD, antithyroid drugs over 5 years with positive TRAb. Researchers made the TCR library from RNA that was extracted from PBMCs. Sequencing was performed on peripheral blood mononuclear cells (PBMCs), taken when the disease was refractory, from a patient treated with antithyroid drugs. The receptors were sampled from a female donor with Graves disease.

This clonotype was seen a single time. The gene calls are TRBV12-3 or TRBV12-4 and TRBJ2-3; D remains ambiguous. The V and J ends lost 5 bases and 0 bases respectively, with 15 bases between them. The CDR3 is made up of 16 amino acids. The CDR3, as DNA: TGTGCCAGCAGTCCATCACAGCGATTTAGCACAGATACGCAGTATTTT. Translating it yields CASSPSQRFSTDTQYF.

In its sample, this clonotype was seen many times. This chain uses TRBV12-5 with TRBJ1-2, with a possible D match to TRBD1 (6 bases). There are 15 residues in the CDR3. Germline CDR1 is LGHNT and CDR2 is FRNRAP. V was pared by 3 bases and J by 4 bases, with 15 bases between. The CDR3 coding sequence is TGTGCTAGTGGTTTAGGGGACGGACAGTCCTATGGCTACACCTTC. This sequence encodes CASGLGDGQSYGYTF. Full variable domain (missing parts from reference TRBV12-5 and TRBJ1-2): DARVTQTPRHKVTEMGQEVTMRCQPILGHNTVFWYRQTMMQGLELLAYFRNRAPLDDSGMPKDRFSAEMPDATLATLKIQPSEPRDSAVYFCASGLGDGQSYGYTFGSGTRLTVV.

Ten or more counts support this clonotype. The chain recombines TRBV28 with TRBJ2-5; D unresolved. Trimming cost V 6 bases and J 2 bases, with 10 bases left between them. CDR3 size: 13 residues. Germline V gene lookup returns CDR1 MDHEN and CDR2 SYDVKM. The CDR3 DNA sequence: TGTGCCAGCAGGAGAGCTATGCAAGAGACCCAGTACTTC. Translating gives CASRRAMQETQYF.

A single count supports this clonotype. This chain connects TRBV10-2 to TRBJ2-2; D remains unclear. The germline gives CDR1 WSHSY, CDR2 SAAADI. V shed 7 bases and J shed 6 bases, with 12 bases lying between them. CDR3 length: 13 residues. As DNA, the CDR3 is TGCGCCAGCATAGGAACTAAGTCCGGGGAGCTGTTTTTT. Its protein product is CASIGTKSGELFF.

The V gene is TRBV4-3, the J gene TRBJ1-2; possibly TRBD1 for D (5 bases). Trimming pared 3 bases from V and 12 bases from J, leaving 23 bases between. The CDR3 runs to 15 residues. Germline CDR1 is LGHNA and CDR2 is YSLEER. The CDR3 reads CASSQRTKSPRGHTF. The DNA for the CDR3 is TGCGCCAGCAGCCAGCGGACGAAGTCCCCGCGGGGCCACACCTTC.

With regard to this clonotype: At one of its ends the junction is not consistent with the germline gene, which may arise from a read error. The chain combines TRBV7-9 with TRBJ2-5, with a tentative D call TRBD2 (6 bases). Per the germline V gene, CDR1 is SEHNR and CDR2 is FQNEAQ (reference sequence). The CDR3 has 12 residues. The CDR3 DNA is TGTGCCAGCAGCTCGGGGGTAGAGGCCCAGTACTTC. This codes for CASSSGVEAQYF.

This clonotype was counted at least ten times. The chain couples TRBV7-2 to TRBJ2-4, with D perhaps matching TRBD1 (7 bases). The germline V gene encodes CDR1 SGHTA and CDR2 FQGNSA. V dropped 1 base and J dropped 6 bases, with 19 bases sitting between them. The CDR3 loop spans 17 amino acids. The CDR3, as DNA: TGTGCCAGCAGCTTAGACAGGGGTGGAGGGCGGGGAAACATTCAGTACTTC. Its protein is CASSLDRGGGRGNIQYF.

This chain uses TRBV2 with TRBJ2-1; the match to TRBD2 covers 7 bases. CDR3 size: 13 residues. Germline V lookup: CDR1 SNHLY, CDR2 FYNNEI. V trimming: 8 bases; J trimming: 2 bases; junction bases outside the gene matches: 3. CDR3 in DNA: TGTGCCAGCGGGGGGGGACCCTACAATGAGCAGTTCTTC. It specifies CASGGGPYNEQFF.

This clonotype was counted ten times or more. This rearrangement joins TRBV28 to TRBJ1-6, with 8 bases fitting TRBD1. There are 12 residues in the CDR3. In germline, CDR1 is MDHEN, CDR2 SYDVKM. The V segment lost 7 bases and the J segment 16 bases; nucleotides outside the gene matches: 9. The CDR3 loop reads CASTAGQEILHF. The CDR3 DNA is TGTGCCAGCACGGCGGGACAGGAGATTCTCCACTTT.

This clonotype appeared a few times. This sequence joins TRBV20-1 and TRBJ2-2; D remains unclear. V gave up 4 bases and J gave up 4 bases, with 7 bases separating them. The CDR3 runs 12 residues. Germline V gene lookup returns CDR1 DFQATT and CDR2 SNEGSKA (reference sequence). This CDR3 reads CSANTVTGELFF. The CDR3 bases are TGCAGTGCTAACACAGTCACCGGGGAGCTGTTTTTT.

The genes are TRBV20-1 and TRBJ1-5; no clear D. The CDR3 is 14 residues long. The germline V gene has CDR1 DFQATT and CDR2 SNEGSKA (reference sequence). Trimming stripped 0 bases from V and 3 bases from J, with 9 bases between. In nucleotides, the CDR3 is TGCAGTGCTAGAGAAGTTCGTTACAATCAGCCCCAGCATTTT. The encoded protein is CSAREVRYNQPQHF.

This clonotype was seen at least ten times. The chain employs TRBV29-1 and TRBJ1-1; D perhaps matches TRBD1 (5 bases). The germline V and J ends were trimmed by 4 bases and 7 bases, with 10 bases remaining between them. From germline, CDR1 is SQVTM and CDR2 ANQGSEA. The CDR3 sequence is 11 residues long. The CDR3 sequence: CSVGQGGEAFF. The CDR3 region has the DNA TGCAGCGTTGGGCAGGGCGGTGAAGCTTTCTTT.

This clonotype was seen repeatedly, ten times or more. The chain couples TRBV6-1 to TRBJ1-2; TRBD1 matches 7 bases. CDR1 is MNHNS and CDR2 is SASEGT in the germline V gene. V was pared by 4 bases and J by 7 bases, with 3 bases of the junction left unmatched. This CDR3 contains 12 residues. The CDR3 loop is CASSVGTAGYTF. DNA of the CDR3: TGTGCCAGCAGTGTCGGGACAGCTGGCTACACCTTC.

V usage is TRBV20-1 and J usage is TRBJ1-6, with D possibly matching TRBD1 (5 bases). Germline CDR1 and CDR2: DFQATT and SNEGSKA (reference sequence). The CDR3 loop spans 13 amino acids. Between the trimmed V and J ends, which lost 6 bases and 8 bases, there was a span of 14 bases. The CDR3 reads CSAVQGGDSPLHF. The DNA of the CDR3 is TGCAGTGCAGTGCAGGGCGGGGATTCACCCCTCCACTTT.

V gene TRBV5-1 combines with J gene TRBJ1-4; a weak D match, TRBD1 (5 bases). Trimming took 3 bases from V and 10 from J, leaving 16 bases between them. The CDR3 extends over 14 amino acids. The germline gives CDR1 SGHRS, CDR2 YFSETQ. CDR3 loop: CASSSGTGILKLFF. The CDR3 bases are TGCGCCAGCAGCTCCGGGACCGGAATCCTAAAACTGTTTTTT.

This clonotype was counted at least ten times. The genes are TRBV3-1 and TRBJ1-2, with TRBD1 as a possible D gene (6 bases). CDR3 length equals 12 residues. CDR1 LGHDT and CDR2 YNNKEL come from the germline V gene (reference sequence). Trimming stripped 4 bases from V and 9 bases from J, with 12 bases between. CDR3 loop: CASSPGQWSYTF. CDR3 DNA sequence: TGTGCCAGCAGCCCCGGACAGTGGAGCTACACCTTC.

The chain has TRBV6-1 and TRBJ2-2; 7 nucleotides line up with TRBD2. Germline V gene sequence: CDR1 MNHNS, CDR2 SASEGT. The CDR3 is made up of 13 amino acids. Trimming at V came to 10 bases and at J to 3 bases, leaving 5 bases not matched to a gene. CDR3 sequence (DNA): TGTGCCACTGCGGGAGCGTACACCGGGGAGCTGTTTTTT. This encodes CATAGAYTGELFF.

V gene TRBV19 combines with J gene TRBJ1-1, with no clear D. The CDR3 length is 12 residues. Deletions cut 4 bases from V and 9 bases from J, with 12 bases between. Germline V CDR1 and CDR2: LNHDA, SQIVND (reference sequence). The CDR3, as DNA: TGTGCCAGTAGTACAGGTCCAGGCCAAGCTTTCTTT. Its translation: CASSTGPGQAFF.

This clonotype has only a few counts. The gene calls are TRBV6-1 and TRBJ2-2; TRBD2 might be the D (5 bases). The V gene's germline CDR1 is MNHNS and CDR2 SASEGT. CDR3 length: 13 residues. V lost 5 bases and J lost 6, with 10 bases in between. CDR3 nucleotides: TGTGCCAGCAGTCAAGGCGGGCCCGGGGAGCTGTTTTTT. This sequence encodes CASSQGGPGELFF.

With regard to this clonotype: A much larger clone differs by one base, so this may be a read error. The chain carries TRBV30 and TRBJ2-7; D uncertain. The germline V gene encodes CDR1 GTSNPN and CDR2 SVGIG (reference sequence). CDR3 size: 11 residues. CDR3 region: CAWSFVYGQYF. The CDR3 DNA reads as TGTGCCTGGAGTTTCGTTTACGGGCAGTACTTC.

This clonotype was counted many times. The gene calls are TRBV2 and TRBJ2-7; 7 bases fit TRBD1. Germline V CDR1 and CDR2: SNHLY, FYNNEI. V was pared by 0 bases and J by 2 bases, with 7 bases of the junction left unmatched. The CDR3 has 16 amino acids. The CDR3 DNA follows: TGTGCCAGCAGTGAAGCGCTCGGACAGGCGACCTACGAGCAGTACTTC. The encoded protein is CASSEALGQATYEQYF.

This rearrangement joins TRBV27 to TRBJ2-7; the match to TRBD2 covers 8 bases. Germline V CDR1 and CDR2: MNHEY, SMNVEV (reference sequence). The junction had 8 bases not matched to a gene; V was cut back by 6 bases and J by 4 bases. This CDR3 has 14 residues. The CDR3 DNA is TGTGCCAGCAGCGCGGGGGCGGGGGGTTACGAGCAGTACTTC. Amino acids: CASSAGAGGYEQYF.

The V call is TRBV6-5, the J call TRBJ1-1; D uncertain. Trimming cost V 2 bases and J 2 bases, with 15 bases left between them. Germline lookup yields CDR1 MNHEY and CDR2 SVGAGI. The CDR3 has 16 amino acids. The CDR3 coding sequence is TGTGCCAGCAGTTACATGGCTTCTGCAGCCAACACTGAAGCTTTCTTT. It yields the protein CASSYMASAANTEAFF.

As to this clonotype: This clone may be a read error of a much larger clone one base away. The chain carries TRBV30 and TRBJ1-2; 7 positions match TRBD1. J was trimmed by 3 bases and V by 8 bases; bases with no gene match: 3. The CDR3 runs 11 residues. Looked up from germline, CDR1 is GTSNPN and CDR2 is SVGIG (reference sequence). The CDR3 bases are TGTGCCCGGGACAGAGACTATGGCTACACCTTC. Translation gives CARDRDYGYTF.

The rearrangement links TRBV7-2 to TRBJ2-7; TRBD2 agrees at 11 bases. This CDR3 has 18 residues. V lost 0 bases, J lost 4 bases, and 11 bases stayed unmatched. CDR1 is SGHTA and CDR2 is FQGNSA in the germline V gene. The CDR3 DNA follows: TGTGCCAGCAGCTTAGCGTCACTAGCGGGAGTGGGACCATACGAGCAGTACTTC. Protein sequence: CASSLASLAGVGPYEQYF.

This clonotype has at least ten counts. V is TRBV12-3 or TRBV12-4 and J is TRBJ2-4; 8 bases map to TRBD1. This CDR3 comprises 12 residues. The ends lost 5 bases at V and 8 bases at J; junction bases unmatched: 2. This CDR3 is CASSQDRDIQYF. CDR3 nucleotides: TGTGCCAGCAGTCAGGACAGGGACATTCAGTACTTC.

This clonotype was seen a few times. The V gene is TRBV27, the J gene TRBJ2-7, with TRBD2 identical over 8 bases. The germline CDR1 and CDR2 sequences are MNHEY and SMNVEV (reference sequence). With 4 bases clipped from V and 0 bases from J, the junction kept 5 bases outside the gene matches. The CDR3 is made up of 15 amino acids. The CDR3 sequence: CASSYIAGSSYEQYF. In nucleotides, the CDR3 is TGTGCCAGCAGTTATATAGCGGGGAGCTCCTACGAGCAGTACTTC.

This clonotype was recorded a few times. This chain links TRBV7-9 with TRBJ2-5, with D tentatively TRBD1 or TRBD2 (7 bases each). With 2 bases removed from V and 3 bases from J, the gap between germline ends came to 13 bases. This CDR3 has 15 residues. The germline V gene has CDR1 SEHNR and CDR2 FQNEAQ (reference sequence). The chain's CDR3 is CASSLSPGGEETQYF. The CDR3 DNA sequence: TGTGCCAGCAGCTTAAGTCCAGGGGGGGAAGAGACCCAGTACTTC.

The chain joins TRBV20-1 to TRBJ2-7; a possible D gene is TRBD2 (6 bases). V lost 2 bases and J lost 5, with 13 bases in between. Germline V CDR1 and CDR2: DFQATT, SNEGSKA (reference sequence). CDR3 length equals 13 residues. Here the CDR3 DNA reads TGCAGTGCTAGAAAGGCCCCGGGGGACGAGCAGTACTTC. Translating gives CSARKAPGDEQYF.

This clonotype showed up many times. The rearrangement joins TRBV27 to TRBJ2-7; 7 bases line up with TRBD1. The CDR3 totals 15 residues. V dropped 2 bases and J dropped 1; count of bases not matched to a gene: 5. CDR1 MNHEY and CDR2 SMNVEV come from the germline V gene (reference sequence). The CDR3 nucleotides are TGTGCCAGCAGTTTAGTCGGCAGGGGGTCCTACGAGCAGTACTTC. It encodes CASSLVGRGSYEQYF.